The rows below give T cell receptor beta chains drawn from one sample of a study of blood T cell repertoires in COVID-19. Sequencing used immunoSEQ multiplex PCR; TCRdb keeps in-frame clones, though not all of them. The table shows about 220,000 clones, with roughly 82% occurring only once. What was sequenced was peripheral blood. These TCRs come from a man aged 50 to 60 with active or convalescent COVID-19. Each CDR3 is given with its conserved first and last residue. A D gene is named only where the DNA matches it firmly. Only part of the rows carry a size: once, few, many, or a class if the clone is expanded.

.,TRBJ1-6,few,TRBV28,CASSFRVRNSPLHF,TGTGCCAGCAGTTTCAGGGTTAGGAATTCACCCCTCCACTTT
TRBD1,TRBJ2-3,.,TRBV5-4,CASSINRGRRTDTQYF,TGTGCCAGCAGCATCAACAGGGGGCGACGCACAGATACGCAGTATTTT
.,TRBJ2-6,.,TRBV4-3,CASSQELHSGANVLTF,TGCGCCAGCAGCCAAGAATTACACTCTGGGGCCAACGTCCTGACTTTC
.,TRBJ1-3,.,TRBV27,CASRPTGGNTIYF,TGTGCCAGCAGACCTACAGGGGGAAACACCATATATTTT
.,TRBJ2-2,.,TRBV5-1,CASSFQLNTGELFF,TGCGCCAGCAGCTTCCAACTGAACACCGGGGAGCTGTTTTTT
.,TRBJ1-1,.,TRBV6-5,CASSYGQGGTEAFF,TGTGCCAGCAGTTACGGGCAGGGAGGCACTGAAGCTTTCTTT
.,TRBJ1-3,.,TRBV18,CASSPSRNSGVDGNTIYF,TGTGCCAGCTCACCAAGCAGGAATTCGGGGGTAGATGGAAACACCATATATTTT
TRBD1,TRBJ1-1,.,TRBV30,CAWSVRTGGDTEAFF,TGTGCCTGGAGTGTTCGAACAGGGGGGGACACTGAAGCTTTCTTT
TRBD1,TRBJ1-5,.,TRBV7-3,CASSRGQGQPQHF,TGTGCCAGCAGCCGGGGACAGGGACAGCCCCAGCATTTT
.,TRBJ1-5,once,TRBV28,CASSLLTGPSQPQHF,TGTGCCAGCAGCCTGTTGACAGGTCCTAGTCAGCCCCAGCATTTT
TRBD1,TRBJ2-7,.,TRBV7-2,CASTHPIGTGTYEQYF,TGTGCCAGCACCCACCCAATCGGGACAGGGACCTACGAGCAGTACTTC
TRBD1,TRBJ2-2,.,TRBV27,CASSLGGQGPTGELFF,TGTGCCAGCAGTCTAGGGGGACAGGGTCCCACCGGGGAGCTGTTTTTT
TRBD1,TRBJ2-2,.,TRBV7-9,CASSPGQGVIGELFF,TGTGCCAGCAGCCCCGGACAGGGCGTAATCGGGGAGCTGTTTTTT
.,TRBJ2-1,few,TRBV6-5,CASSYGPSNEQFF,TGTGCCAGCAGTTACGGGCCGTCCAATGAGCAGTTCTTC
.,TRBJ2-2,.,TRBV4-3,CASSFSGGPNTGELFF,TGCGCCAGCAGTTTCTCGGGGGGCCCGAACACCGGGGAGCTGTTTTTT
TRBD1,TRBJ2-2,.,TRBV19,CASSMRGTGKTGELFF,TGTGCCAGTAGTATGAGAGGGACAGGGAAAACCGGGGAGCTGTTTTTT
TRBD1,TRBJ1-6,.,TRBV7-6,CASLTGESPLHF,TGTGCCAGCCTGACAGGGGAATCACCCCTCCACTTT